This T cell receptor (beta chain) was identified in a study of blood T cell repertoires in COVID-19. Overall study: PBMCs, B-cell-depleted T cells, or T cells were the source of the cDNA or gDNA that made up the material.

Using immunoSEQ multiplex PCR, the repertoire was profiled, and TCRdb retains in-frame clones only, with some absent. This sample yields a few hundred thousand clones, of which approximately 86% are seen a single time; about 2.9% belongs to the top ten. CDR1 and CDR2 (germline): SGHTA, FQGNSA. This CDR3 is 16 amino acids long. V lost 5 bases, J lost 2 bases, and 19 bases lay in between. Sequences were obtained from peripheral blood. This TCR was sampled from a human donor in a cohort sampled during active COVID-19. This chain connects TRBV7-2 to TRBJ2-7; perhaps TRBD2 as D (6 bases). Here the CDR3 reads CASSRRAASAPYEQYF. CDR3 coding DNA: TGTGCCAGCAGCCGTCGGGCGGCTAGCGCTCCCTACGAGCAGTACTTC.